This T cell receptor beta chain was observed in a study of CD8+CD57+ T cells in acquired aplastic anemia. TCR beta VDJ and CDR3 profiles were obtained from a genomic DNA template. MiXCR was run by TCRdb on the reads, yielding one entry per CDR3 protein. The repertoire holds approximately 270,000 distinct CDR3 sequences, with approximately 56% as singletons. Trimming shortened V by 2 bases and J by 2 bases, and 11 bases separated the two germline ends. There are 15 residues in the CDR3. The germline CDR1 and CDR2 sequences are SGHVS and FQNEAQ. This clonotype was detected only a few times. This sequence originates from a human donor with severe aplastic anemia or a healthy control (not recorded which). The sequenced material came from sorted CD4+, CD8+, or CD8+CD57+ T cells (not recorded which) from PBMCs. The rearrangement joins TRBV7-8 to TRBJ2-3; D is possibly TRBD2 (5 bases). The CDR3 reads CASSLPGILTDTQYF. Here the CDR3 DNA reads TGTGCCAGCAGCTTACCGGGGATACTCACAGATACGCAGTATTTT.